The entry that follows covers one TCR beta chain sequence. The CDR3 has 18 residues. After removal of 1 base from V and 4 bases from J, the junction contained 13 bases not matched to a gene. Germline CDR1 reads SGHTA; CDR2 reads FQGTGA. This record comes from a study of T cell responses to AZD1222 COVID-19 vaccine. Profiling relied on immunoSEQ multiplex PCR, and the TCRdb table lists in-frame clones only, not all of them. The repertoire holds roughly 200,000 clones, 80% to 95% seen once, with 1.5% to 2% in the top ten. The sequence came from an adult who received the AZD1222 COVID-19 vaccine. The chain links TRBV7-3 to TRBJ2-1; 7 positions agree with TRBD2. The input for sequencing was peripheral blood, taken 28 days after the second AZD1222 dose. The CDR3 nucleotides read TGTGCCAGCAGCTTAAATCCCTGGGGCGGGGGAGAATACAATGAGCAGTTCTTC. Amino acid sequence: CASSLNPWGGGEYNEQFF.